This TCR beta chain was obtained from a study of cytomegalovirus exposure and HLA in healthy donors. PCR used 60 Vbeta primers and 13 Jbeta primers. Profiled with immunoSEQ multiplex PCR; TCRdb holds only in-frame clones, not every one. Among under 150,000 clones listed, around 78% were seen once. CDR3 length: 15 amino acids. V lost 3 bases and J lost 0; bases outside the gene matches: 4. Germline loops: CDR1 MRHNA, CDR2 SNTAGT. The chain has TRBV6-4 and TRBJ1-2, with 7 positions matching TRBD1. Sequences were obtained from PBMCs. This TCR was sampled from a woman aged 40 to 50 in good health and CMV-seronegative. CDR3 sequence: CASSDTGTANYGYTF. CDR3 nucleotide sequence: TGTGCCAGCAGTGATACCGGGACAGCTAACTATGGCTACACCTTC.